One and the same sample provided the 26 T cell receptor beta chains below, sequenced in a study of beta chain features in type 1 diabetes. The whole isolated RNA underwent reverse transcription, so sequencing captured expressed TCRB transcripts. TCRdb keeps only in-frame clones here, not all; method: immunoSEQ multiplex PCR. The sample comprises around 430,000 clones, around 28% of which are singletons, and almost 0.065% rests with the top ten. Sequenced input: naive CD4+ T cells from blood. The receptors stem from a man aged 18 to 30 in good health.

This clone was picked up a small number of times. This rearrangement joins TRBV2 to TRBJ2-1; no clear D. CDR1 SNHLY and CDR2 FYNNEI come from the germline V gene. The CDR3 runs 13 residues. Deletions cut 4 bases from V and 3 bases from J, with 7 bases between. The CDR3 DNA reads TGTGCCAGCAGTGGGCAGAGCTACAATGAGCAGTTCTTC. Residues: CASSGQSYNEQFF.

The rearrangement uses TRBV29-1 and TRBJ2-3; 9 nucleotides match TRBD2. Germline V gives CDR1 SQVTM, CDR2 ANQGSEA. The CDR3 is 17 residues long. The CDR3 spells CRLTGSGSLSSTDTQYF. In nucleotides, the CDR3 is TGCAGACTAACCGGTAGCGGGAGCTTGTCTAGCACAGATACGCAGTATTTT.

The rearrangement links TRBV11-2 to TRBJ2-5; a possible D gene is TRBD1 (6 bases). This CDR3 comprises 15 residues. V lost 4 bases to trimming and J lost 1 base, with 13 bases between them. Germline V gene lookup returns CDR1 SGHAT and CDR2 FQNNGV. The CDR3 spells CASSSYDRIQETQYF. In DNA, the CDR3 is TGTGCCAGCAGCTCGTATGACAGGATCCAAGAGACCCAGTACTTC. The full variable domain, completed using reference TRBV11-2 and TRBJ2-5, is EAGVAQSPRYKIIEKRQSVAFWCNPISGHATLYWYQQILGQGPKLLIQFQNNGVVDDSQLPKDRFSAERLKGVDSTLKIQPAKLEDSAVYLCASSSYDRIQETQYFGPGTRLLVL.

This clone was seen at least ten times. V gene TRBV28 combines with J gene TRBJ2-1, with TRBD2 matching 11 bases. Germline V gene lookup returns CDR1 MDHEN and CDR2 SYDVKM. The CDR3 spans 15 residues. With 4 bases clipped from V and 6 bases from J, the junction kept 5 bases outside the gene matches. The DNA for the CDR3 is TGTGCCAGCAGTTCTCTAGCGGGAGGAAGCAATGAGCAGTTCTTC. It specifies CASSSLAGGSNEQFF.

This clone was picked up a small number of times. This chain joins TRBV7-2 and TRBJ2-3, with D perhaps TRBD2 (6 bases). CDR1 and CDR2 (germline): SGHTA, FQGNSA. V shed 3 bases and J shed 3 bases, with 19 bases lying between them. This CDR3 has 17 residues. The CDR3 is CASSFDRSGANTDTQYF. CDR3 nucleotide sequence: TGTGCCAGCAGCTTTGACCGTAGCGGAGCAAATACAGATACGCAGTATTTT. The whole variable domain, remainder taken from reference TRBV7-2 and TRBJ2-3, is GAGVSQSPSNKVTEKGKDVELRCDPISGHTALYWYRQSLGQGLEFLIYFQGNSAPDKSGLPSDRFSAERTGGSVSTLTIQRTQQEDSAVYLCASSFDRSGANTDTQYFGPGTRLTVL.

A few counts support this clone. This sample includes further DNA sequences coding for the same CDR3. The CDR3 nucleotides are TGCAGTGCTAGAGTGAACAATGAGCAGTTCTTC. Translated, it gives CSARVNNEQFF. V usage is TRBV20-1 and J usage is TRBJ2-1; D unclear. This CDR3 comprises 11 residues. V was cut by 1 base and J by 5 bases, with 3 bases left in between. The germline V gene encodes CDR1 DFQATT and CDR2 SNEGSKA (reference sequence).

In this sample, this clone turned up a few times. This rearrangement joins TRBV7-2 to TRBJ2-3; maybe TRBD1 (5 bases). The V gene's germline CDR1 is SGHTA and CDR2 FQGNSA. The CDR3 consists of 16 residues. V was pared by 1 base and J by 11 bases, with 22 bases between. CDR3 DNA sequence: TGTGCCAGCAGCTTAGTGGCAGGGCAAGGGGTCGCCGGGCAGTATTTT. Translating gives CASSLVAGQGVAGQYF.

CDR3 region: CASSPSGSYEQYF. The CDR3 coding sequence is TGTGCCAGCAGTCCTAGCGGCTCCTACGAGCAGTACTTC. The chain couples TRBV6-1 to TRBJ2-7, with 7 nucleotides matching TRBD2. The germline V gene encodes CDR1 MNHNS and CDR2 SASEGT. This CDR3 contains 13 residues. The trim removed 5 bases at V and 0 bases at J, leaving 1 base unmatched.

In this sample, this clone turned up a few times. This chain links TRBV10-3 with TRBJ2-1; 14 positions agree with TRBD2. CDR3 length: 16 residues. Germline assignment: CDR1 ENHRY and CDR2 SYGVKD. The junction had 10 bases not matched to a gene; V was cut back by 3 bases and J by 12 bases. The CDR3: CAISESGLAGAFGQFF. CDR3 bases: TGTGCCATCAGTGAATCGGGACTAGCGGGAGCATTCGGGCAGTTCTTC.

This clone was seen a few times. V usage is TRBV30 and J usage is TRBJ1-1; D may be TRBD1 (6 bases). This CDR3 comprises 13 residues. Germline V gives CDR1 GTSNPN, CDR2 SVGIG (reference sequence). CDR3 loop: CAHREGVNTEAFF. The CDR3 nucleotides are TGTGCGCACAGGGAAGGCGTGAACACTGAAGCTTTCTTT. Based on the CDR3 plus reference TRBV30 and TRBJ1-1, the full variable domain is SQTIHQWPATLVQPVGSPLSLECTVEGTSNPNLYWYRQAAGRGLQLLFYSVGIGQISSEVPQNLSASRPQDRQFILSSKKLLLSDSGFYLCAHREGVNTEAFFGQGTRLTVV.

The CDR3 nucleotides read TGTGCCTGGAGTGTAGCTAGCAGGGTCGGGGAGCTGTTTTTT. Its translation: CAWSVASRVGELFF. The chain carries TRBV30 and TRBJ2-2; D could derive from TRBD1 or TRBD2 (5 bases each). From germline, CDR1 is GTSNPN and CDR2 SVGIG (reference sequence). Trimming took 0 bases from V and 7 from J, leaving 12 bases between them. This CDR3 comprises 14 residues.

This clone has just a few counts. This chain connects TRBV30 to TRBJ2-1; D possibly corresponds to TRBD1 (5 bases). This CDR3 is 13 amino acids long. The V and J ends lost 8 bases and 3 bases respectively, with 14 bases between them. Germline V CDR1 and CDR2: GTSNPN, SVGIG (reference sequence). Here the CDR3 reads CAGVGDYYNEQFF. The CDR3 coding sequence is TGTGCCGGGGTAGGGGATTACTACAATGAGCAGTTCTTC.

The chain carries TRBV28 and TRBJ2-5; 11 nucleotides align to TRBD2. In germline, CDR1 is MDHEN, CDR2 SYDVKM. V lost 4 bases, J lost 5 bases, and 9 bases stayed unmatched. The CDR3 has 16 amino acids. CDR3 coding DNA: TGTGCCAGCAGTTCCTACCCTAGCGGGAGGAGGGAGACCCAGTACTTC. Translated: CASSSYPSGRRETQYF. Looking up the rest from reference TRBV28 and TRBJ2-5 gives the full variable domain: DVKVTQSSRYLVKRTGEKVFLECVQDMDHENMFWYRQDPGLGLRLIYFSYDVKMKEKGDIPEGYSVSREKKERFSLILESASTNQTSMYLCASSSYPSGRRETQYFGPGTRLLVL.

The chain carries TRBV30 and TRBJ1-1; a weak D match, TRBD1 (5 bases). Germline CDR1 reads GTSNPN; CDR2 reads SVGIG (reference sequence). V shed 1 base and J shed 5 bases, with 14 bases lying between them. This CDR3 region has 14 residues. CDR3: CAWSALGPGTEAFF. CDR3 DNA sequence: TGTGCCTGGAGTGCTTTGGGGCCGGGGACTGAAGCTTTCTTT.

This clone was counted only a few times. The rearrangement joins TRBV7-8 to TRBJ2-3, with D possibly being TRBD1 or TRBD2 (5 bases each). The germline V gene has CDR1 SGHVS and CDR2 FQNEAQ. V dropped 5 bases and J dropped 0 bases, with 15 bases sitting between them. The CDR3 consists of 16 residues. The CDR3 DNA reads TGTGCCAGCAGCCGGGTTTGGGACGCTAGCACAGATACGCAGTATTTT. Its translation is CASSRVWDASTDTQYF. Looking up the rest from reference TRBV7-8 and TRBJ2-3 gives the full variable domain: GAGVSQSPRYKVAKRGQDVALRCDPISGHVSLFWYQQALGQGPEFLTYFQNEAQLDKSGLPSDRFFAERPEGSVSTLKIQRTQQEDSAVYLCASSRVWDASTDTQYFGPGTRLTVL.

This clone came up a few times. V usage is TRBV28 and J usage is TRBJ1-5; 8 bases align to TRBD1. From germline, CDR1 is MDHEN and CDR2 SYDVKM. This CDR3 is 14 amino acids long. Unmatched junction bases numbered 4, after V lost 4 bases and J lost 5 bases. CDR3 coding DNA: TGTGCCAGCAGTTCGGACAGGGCAGATCAGCCCCAGCATTTT. It encodes CASSSDRADQPQHF.

In its sample, this clone was seen a few times. The chain has TRBV29-1 and TRBJ1-2; D is possibly TRBD1 (6 bases). Trimming pared 5 bases from V and 8 bases from J, leaving 18 bases between. The germline CDR1 and CDR2 sequences are SQVTM and ANQGSEA. The CDR3 contains 13 residues. The CDR3 reads CSVSEAARGGYTF. CDR3 coding DNA: TGCAGCGTTTCCGAGGCCGCCAGGGGAGGCTACACCTTC.

This clone turned up a few times. The rearrangement uses TRBV27 and TRBJ1-1, with TRBD1 matching over 8 bases. The CDR3 extends over 15 amino acids. Germline V gene data show CDR1 as MNHEY and CDR2 as SMNVEV (reference sequence). The V gene end was trimmed by 4 bases and the J gene end by 6 bases; junction bases not matched to a gene: 10. DNA of the CDR3: TGTGCCAGCAGTTCGGGACAGGTTCTTTCCTCTGAAGCTTTCTTT. Residues: CASSSGQVLSSEAFF.

This chain links TRBV4-1 with TRBJ1-1; 7 bases agree with TRBD1. J was trimmed by 0 bases and V by 0 bases; bases with no gene match: 7. CDR3 length: 17 residues. Germline assignment: CDR1 MGHRA and CDR2 YSYEKL. This CDR3 is CASSQDKGGNMNTEAFF. DNA for the CDR3: TGCGCCAGCAGCCAAGATAAAGGGGGCAACATGAACACTGAAGCTTTCTTT.

This chain joins TRBV29-1 and TRBJ1-2; TRBD1 is a possible D gene (5 bases). This CDR3 contains 13 residues. The germline V and J ends were trimmed by 5 bases and 4 bases, with 14 bases remaining between them. The V gene's germline CDR1 is SQVTM and CDR2 ANQGSEA. DNA of the CDR3: TGCAGCGTTATTCCGGGACCGGGCTATGGCTACACCTTC. This encodes CSVIPGPGYGYTF. Full variable domain (outside the CDR3, taken from reference TRBV29-1 and TRBJ1-2): SAVISQKPSRDICQRGTSLTIQCQVDSQVTMMFWYRQQPGQSLTLIATANQGSEATYESGFVIDKFPISRPNLTFSTLTVSNMSPEDSSIYLCSVIPGPGYGYTFGSGTRLTVV.

This clone was seen a few times. The chain links TRBV7-9 to TRBJ2-2, with 7 bases identical to TRBD1. Germline loops: CDR1 SEHNR, CDR2 FQNEAQ (reference sequence). This CDR3 has 16 residues. Trimming took 5 bases from V and 1 from J; bases not matched to a gene: 7. DNA of the CDR3: TGTGCCAGCAGCCAAACCGGGACAGAGAACACCGGGGAGCTGTTTTTT. Translating gives CASSQTGTENTGELFF.

This clone was counted between two and nine times. The chain is built from TRBV7-6 and TRBJ2-3; no clear D gene. There are 14 residues in the CDR3. CDR1 SGHVS and CDR2 FNYEAQ come from the germline V gene. V lost 4 bases and J 0 bases, leaving 8 bases between the germline ends. Here the CDR3 DNA reads TGTGCCAGCAGCTCCGCACCTAGCACAGATACGCAGTATTTT. Translating gives CASSSAPSTDTQYF.

This clone has a handful of counts. V gene TRBV29-1 combines with J gene TRBJ1-1, with D possibly matching TRBD1 (6 bases). This CDR3 comprises 11 residues. Looked up from germline, CDR1 is SQVTM and CDR2 is ANQGSEA. The V gene lost 4 bases and the J gene lost 6 bases, with 9 bases spanning the gap. CDR3 nucleotide sequence: TGCAGCGTTGGGACAGTCCCTGAAGCTTTCTTT. It codes for CSVGTVPEAFF.

J is TRBJ2-1 and V is TRBV15; weak D call: TRBD2 (8 bases). The CDR3 runs 16 residues. V shed 4 bases and J shed 8 bases, with 21 bases lying between them. From germline, CDR1 is LNHNV and CDR2 YYDKDF (reference sequence). As DNA, the CDR3 is TGTGCCACCAGCACCCCCGGGAGGGGGCAGTTAGATGAGCAGTTCTTC. Protein sequence: CATSTPGRGQLDEQFF.

This clone was recorded a few times. The CDR3 region has the DNA TGCGCCAGCAGCGTTATAGCGGGAGGGACAGATACGCAGTATTTT. Amino acid sequence: CASSVIAGGTDTQYF. The rearrangement uses TRBV5-1 and TRBJ2-3; 11 bases are a match to TRBD2. The germline V gene encodes CDR1 SGHRS and CDR2 YFSETQ. With V trimmed by 4 bases and J by 3 bases, 4 bases remained unmatched. The CDR3 loop spans 15 amino acids.

V and J are TRBV19 and TRBJ2-7, with D unresolved. The germline CDR1 and CDR2 sequences are LNHDA and SQIVND (reference sequence). V was clipped by 0 bases and J by 2 bases, with 8 bases between them. This CDR3 is 14 amino acids long. For the CDR3, the DNA is TGTGCCAGTAGTATAGATGCCAGCGCCTACGAGCAGTACTTC. Translation: CASSIDASAYEQYF. The entire variable domain, with the rest obtained from reference TRBV19 and TRBJ2-7, is as follows: DGGITQSPKYLFRKEGQNVTLSCEQNLNHDAMYWYRQDPGQGLRLIYYSQIVNDFQKGDIAEGYSVSREKKESFPLTVTSAQKNPTAFYLCASSIDASAYEQYFGPGTRLTVT.